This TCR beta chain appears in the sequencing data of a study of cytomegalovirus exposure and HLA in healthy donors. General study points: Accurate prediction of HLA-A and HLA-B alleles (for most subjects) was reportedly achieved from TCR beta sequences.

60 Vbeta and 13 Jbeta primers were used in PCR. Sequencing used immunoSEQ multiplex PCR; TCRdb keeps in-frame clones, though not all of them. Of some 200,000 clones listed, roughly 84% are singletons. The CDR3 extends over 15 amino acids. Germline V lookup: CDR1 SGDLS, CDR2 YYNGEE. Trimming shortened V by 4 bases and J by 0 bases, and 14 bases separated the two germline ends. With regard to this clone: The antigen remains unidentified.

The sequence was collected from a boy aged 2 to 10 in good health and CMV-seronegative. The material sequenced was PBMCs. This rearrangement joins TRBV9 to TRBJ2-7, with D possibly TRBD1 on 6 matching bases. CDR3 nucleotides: TGTGCCAGCAGCATTTCGGACAGCCGCTCCTACGAGCAGTACTTC. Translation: CASSISDSRSYEQYF.